This TCR beta chain was sequenced in a study of cytomegalovirus exposure and HLA in healthy donors. Study-level findings and limits: Based on reports, TCR beta sequences accurately predicted HLA-A and HLA-B alleles for most subjects.

PCR used 60 Vbeta primers and 13 Jbeta primers. The repertoire was sequenced with immunoSEQ multiplex PCR; TCRdb's copy has only in-frame clones and lacks some. This table has approximately 84,000 clones, 70% to 80% appearing once. Comment on this clone: Its target is not known.

The receptor comes from a man aged 40-49 years in good health and CMV-seropositive. The sample consisted of PBMCs.

Written as DNA, the CDR3 is TGTGCCAGCAGTCTTAGCGGGAGGGACAATGAGCAGTTCTTC. It encodes CASSLSGRDNEQFF. The J gene is TRBJ2-1, the V gene TRBV28; 11 bases map to TRBD2. The trim removed 5 bases at V and 5 bases at J, leaving 2 bases unmatched. The length of the CDR3 is 14 residues. Per the germline V gene, CDR1 is MDHEN and CDR2 is SYDVKM.